These T cell receptor beta chains were read from a single sample in a study of cytotoxic CD8 clonotypes in ibrutinib-treated CLL. Clones were sequenced by immunoSEQ multiplex PCR, and TCRdb holds only the in-frame ones, with some missing. This sample has over 130,000 clones, with around 82% found just once. This specimen consisted of PBMCs, obtained after 36 months of ibrutinib treatment. The receptors derive from a human donor with chronic lymphocytic leukemia. Each CDR3 is given with its conserved first and last residue. A D gene is named only where the DNA matches it firmly. The size field is filled for only some rows; it gives once, few, many or a size class.

D,size,V,J,DNA,CDR3
TRBD1,few,TRBV6-5,TRBJ1-5,TGTGCCAGCAGTTACTCAGGACAGGGCGGTCAGCCCCAGCATTTT,CASSYSGQGGQPQHF
-,-,TRBV6-5,TRBJ2-3,TGTGCCAGCAGTTACTCGATGGGGGCAGATACGCAGTATTTT,CASSYSMGADTQYF
-,few,TRBV19,TRBJ1-1,TGTGCCAGTAGTGGGGTAGATGGGCTGGGCACTGAAGCTTTCTTT,CASSGVDGLGTEAFF
TRBD1,-,TRBV5-1,TRBJ1-3,TGCGCCAGCGGCAGGGACAGCAGCGGGAGCACCATATATTTT,CASGRDSSGSTIYF
TRBD2,-,TRBV5-4,TRBJ2-1,TGTGCCAGCAGCTGGGGGGGCTCCTACAATGAGCAGTTCTTC,CASSWGGSYNEQFF
-,few,TRBV2,TRBJ1-1,TGTGCCACCAATCAGGGTTTAATTAACACTGAAGCTTTCTTT,CATNQGLINTEAFF
-,once,TRBV30,TRBJ2-4,TGTGCCTGGAGGGAAATTCTAGCCAAAAACATTCAGTACTTC,CAWREILAKNIQYF
-,-,TRBV5-1,TRBJ1-4,TGCGCCAGCAGCCAAACCGAGGGACTTGGTGAAAAACTGTTTTTT,CASSQTEGLGEKLFF
TRBD2,-,TRBV9,TRBJ2-1,TGTGCCAGCAGCCCTACGAGCGGGAGCTCCTACAATGAGCAGTTCTTC,CASSPTSGSSYNEQFF
-,-,TRBV30,TRBJ2-5,TGTGCCTGGAGTGGCGAGACCCAGTACTTC,CAWSGETQYF
-,-,TRBV25-1,TRBJ2-5,TGTGCCAGCAGTGAGATGGGGGGCATGGAGACCCAGTACTTC,CASSEMGGMETQYF
-,-,TRBV4-1,TRBJ2-1,TGCGCCAGCAGCCCAAGAGCCAGCAGGGCTTTAGTAAATGAGCAGTTCTTC,CASSPRASRALVNEQFF
TRBD1,-,TRBV13,TRBJ1-1,TGTGCCAGCAGCTACCTGCCAGGGGGCGCGAACACTGAAGCTTTCTTT,CASSYLPGGANTEAFF
-,-,TRBV29-1,TRBJ2-7,TGCAGCGTTGAAGTACTGGGAATCTACGAGCAGTACTTC,CSVEVLGIYEQYF
-,once,TRBV27,TRBJ2-2,TGTGCCAGCATCAAAGGTCCGAACACCGGGGAGCTGTTTTTT,CASIKGPNTGELFF
-,-,TRBV25-1,TRBJ1-6,TGTGCCAGCAGTTGGTCAGGGCGGAATTCACCCCTCCACTTT,CASSWSGRNSPLHF
-,-,TRBV5-1,TRBJ1-1,TGCGCCAGCAGCTCACAGGGCAGTGAAGCTTTCTTT,CASSSQGSEAFF
-,-,TRBV6-1,TRBJ2-2,TGTGCCAGCGTCGCAGCGAACACCGGGGAGCTGTTTTTT,CASVAANTGELFF
-,-,TRBV19,TRBJ2-1,TGTGCCAGTAGTATGCCCCGTGAGCAGTTCTTC,CASSMPREQFF
-,-,TRBV6-6,TRBJ1-1,TGTGCCAGCAGTTGGGAGGGTACAATTAGTGAAGCTTTCTTT,CASSWEGTISEAFF
-,-,TRBV7-3,TRBJ2-2,TGTGCCAGCAGCTCGGGACTTAACACCGGGGAGCTGTTTTTT,CASSSGLNTGELFF
-,-,TRBV7-2,TRBJ2-5,TGTGCCAGCAGCTTGGCGGAGACCCAGTACTTC,CASSLAETQYF
TRBD1,-,TRBV6-5,TRBJ1-2,TGTGCCAGCAGTTTAGGGGGCGGCTACACCTTC,CASSLGGGYTF
-,-,TRBV28,TRBJ1-5,TGTGCCAGCCGTTCCCCAAATCAGCCCCAGCATTTT,CASRSPNQPQHF
TRBD1,-,TRBV29-1,TRBJ2-5,TGCAGCGTTGATGACAGGGCCCTTGGACAAGAGACCCAGTACTTC,CSVDDRALGQETQYF
-,few,TRBV5-6,TRBJ1-6,TGTGCCAGCAGCTTGGCAGGGTCCTTCAATTCACCCCTCCACTTT,CASSLAGSFNSPLHF
TRBD2,-,TRBV11-2,TRBJ2-3,TGTGCCAGCAGCCGACTAGCGGGGGCAGATACGCAGTATTTT,CASSRLAGADTQYF
-,-,TRBV2,TRBJ1-1,TGTGCCAGCAGGAGGGACACTGAAGCTTTCTTT,CASRRDTEAFF
-,-,TRBV6-1,TRBJ1-5,TGTGCCAGCAGTGAGAGGGATAGCAATCAGCCCCAGCATTTT,CASSERDSNQPQHF
-,-,TRBV7-9,TRBJ2-3,TGTGTCTATACGAGGGGATCGGTCACAGATACGCAGTATTTT,CVYTRGSVTDTQYF
-,-,TRBV30,TRBJ1-1,TGTGCCTGGAGTGTACAACAGAACACTGAAGCTTTCTTT,CAWSVQQNTEAFF
TRBD1,-,TRBV5-5,TRBJ2-6,TGTGCCAGCAGATATGGACAGGGGGACTCTGGGGCCAACGTCCTGACTTTC,CASRYGQGDSGANVLTF
TRBD2,-,TRBV29-1,TRBJ2-7,TGCAGCGTTGTCGGGAGGGAGGAACCCTACGAGCAGTACTTC,CSVVGREEPYEQYF
TRBD2,-,TRBV25-1,TRBJ2-5,TGTGCCAGCAGCAATAGCGGGGAAGAGACCCAGTACTTC,CASSNSGEETQYF
-,few,TRBV30,TRBJ1-4,TGTGCCTGGAGTGTGATAGTCTATTCGCGGGCAGCCAGAACTAATGAAAAACTGTTTTTT,CAWSVIVYSRAARTNEKLFF
-,-,TRBV5-8,TRBJ1-1,TGTGCCAGCAGCTTCTTGCGGGCTGAAGCTTTCTTT,CASSFLRAEAFF
-,-,TRBV7-8,TRBJ1-3,TGTGCCAGCAGCTCCTCTGAGGGGATCTCTGGAAACACCATATATTTT,CASSSSEGISGNTIYF
-,many,TRBV4-1,TRBJ1-5,TGCGCCAGCAGCCAAGAACATCGTTTAAACGCGAATCAGCCCCAGCATTTT,CASSQEHRLNANQPQHF
-,-,TRBV30,TRBJ1-5,TGTGCCTGGAGTGTACCAGACAGCTATCAGCCCCAGCATTTT,CAWSVPDSYQPQHF
-,few,TRBV4-2,TRBJ1-2,TGTGCCAGCAGCCAAGAAAGACCCGGGAGGGGCTACACCTTC,CASSQERPGRGYTF
-,-,TRBV5-1,TRBJ1-1,TGCGCCAGCAGCTCCAGGGCGGGGAACACTGAAGCTTTCTTT,CASSSRAGNTEAFF
-,-,TRBV4-1,TRBJ2-1,TGCGCCAGCAGGTCCTACAGGGATTCCGATGAGCAGTTCTTC,CASRSYRDSDEQFF
-,few,TRBV10-1,TRBJ2-7,TGCGCCAGCAGTTCCGGGACGGACTCCTACGAGCAGTACTTC,CASSSGTDSYEQYF
-,-,TRBV6-6,TRBJ1-4,TGTGCCAGCAGCGACAGCGCACAAGGAACTAATGAAAAACTGTTTTTT,CASSDSAQGTNEKLFF